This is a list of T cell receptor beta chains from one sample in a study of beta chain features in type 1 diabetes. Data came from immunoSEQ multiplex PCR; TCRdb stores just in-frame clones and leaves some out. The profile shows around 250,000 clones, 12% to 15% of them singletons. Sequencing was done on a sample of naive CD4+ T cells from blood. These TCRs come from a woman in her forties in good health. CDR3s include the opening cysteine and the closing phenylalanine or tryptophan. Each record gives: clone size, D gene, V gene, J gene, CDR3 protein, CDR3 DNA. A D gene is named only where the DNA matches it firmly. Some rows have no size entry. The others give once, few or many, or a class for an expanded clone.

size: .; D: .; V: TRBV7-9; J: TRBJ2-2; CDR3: CASSLQDRPTGELFF; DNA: TGTGCCAGCAGCTTGCAGGACAGACCCACCGGGGAGCTGTTTTTT
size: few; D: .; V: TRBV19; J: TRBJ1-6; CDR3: CARDRGTYNSPLHF; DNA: TGTGCCAGAGATAGGGGTACCTATAATTCACCCCTCCACTTT
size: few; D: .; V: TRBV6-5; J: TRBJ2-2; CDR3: CASSSLYGELFF; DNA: TGTGCCAGCAGTTCCCTCTACGGGGAGCTGTTTTTT
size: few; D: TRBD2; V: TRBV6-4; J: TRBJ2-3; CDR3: CASSDLSSSGRDTQYF; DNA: TGTGCCAGCAGTGACTTGTCTTCTAGCGGCCGAGATACGCAGTATTTT
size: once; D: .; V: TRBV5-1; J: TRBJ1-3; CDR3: CASSLEGTGNTIYF; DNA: TGCGCCAGCAGCCTAGAGGGCACTGGAAACACCATATATTTT
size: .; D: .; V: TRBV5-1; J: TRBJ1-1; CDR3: CASRQGMGNTEAFF; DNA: TGCGCCAGCAGGCAGGGGATGGGAAACACTGAAGCTTTCTTT
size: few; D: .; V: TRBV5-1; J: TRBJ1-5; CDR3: CASSLEAGSNQPQHF; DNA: TGCGCCAGCAGCTTGGAGGCAGGAAGCAATCAGCCCCAGCATTTT
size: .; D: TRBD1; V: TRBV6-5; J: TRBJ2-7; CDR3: CASSFSGTGMYEQYF; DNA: TGTGCCAGCAGTTTCTCCGGGACAGGGATGTACGAGCAGTACTTC
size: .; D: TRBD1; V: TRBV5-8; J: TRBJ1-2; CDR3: CASSQRTGGYTF; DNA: TGTGCCAGCAGCCAACGGACAGGTGGCTACACCTTC
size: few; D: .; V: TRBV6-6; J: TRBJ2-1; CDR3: CASTPRQWNEQFF; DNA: TGTGCCAGCACCCCCAGGCAGTGGAATGAGCAGTTCTTC
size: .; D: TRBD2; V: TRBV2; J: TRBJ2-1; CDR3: CASIILAGNEQFF; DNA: TGTGCCAGTATAATACTAGCGGGTAATGAGCAGTTCTTC
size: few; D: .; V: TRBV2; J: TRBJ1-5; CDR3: CASSPLTGRDQPQHF; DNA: TGTGCCAGCAGCCCCCTAACAGGGAGAGATCAGCCCCAGCATTTT
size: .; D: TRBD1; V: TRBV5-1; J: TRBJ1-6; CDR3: CASSPAGQGHSPLHF; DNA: TGCGCCAGCAGCCCGGCCGGACAGGGGCACTCACCCCTCCACTTT
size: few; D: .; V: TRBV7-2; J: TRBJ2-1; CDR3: CASSLGPGAYNEQFF; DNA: TGTGCCAGCAGCTTAGGTCCGGGGGCCTACAATGAGCAGTTCTTC
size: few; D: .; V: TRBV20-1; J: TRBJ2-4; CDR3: CSARPGNIQYF; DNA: TGCAGTGCTCGCCCGGGGAACATTCAGTACTTC
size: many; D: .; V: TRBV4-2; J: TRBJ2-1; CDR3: CATGGLWDEQFF; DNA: TGTGCCACCGGGGGGCTTTGGGATGAGCAGTTCTTC
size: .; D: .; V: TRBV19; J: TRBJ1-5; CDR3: CASSPPGRYQPQHF; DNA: TGTGCCAGTAGTCCCCCAGGGCGCTATCAGCCCCAGCATTTT
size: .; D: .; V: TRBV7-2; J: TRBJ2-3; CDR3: CASRRVASALGTDTQYF; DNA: TGTGCCAGCAGGCGGGTGGCGTCGGCGTTGGGCACAGATACGCAGTATTTT
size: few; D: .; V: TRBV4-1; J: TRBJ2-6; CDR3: CASSHPPSRGAEGGANVLTF; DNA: TGCGCCAGCAGCCACCCCCCTAGCCGGGGGGCCGAAGGTGGGGCCAACGTCCTGACTTTC
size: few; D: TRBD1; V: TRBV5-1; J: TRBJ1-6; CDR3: CASRPTGQLHNSPLHF; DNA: TGCGCCAGCCGGCCGACAGGGCAACTCCATAATTCACCCCTCCACTTT
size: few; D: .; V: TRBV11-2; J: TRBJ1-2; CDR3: CASSPYLGEGSYGYTF; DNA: TGTGCCAGCAGCCCCTACCTAGGGGAGGGGTCCTATGGCTACACCTTC
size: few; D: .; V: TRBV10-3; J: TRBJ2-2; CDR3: CAIRRAKGTGELFF; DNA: TGTGCCATCAGAAGAGCGAAGGGGACCGGGGAGCTGTTTTTT
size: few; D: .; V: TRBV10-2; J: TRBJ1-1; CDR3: CATFRGMNTEAFF; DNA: TGCGCTACCTTTCGGGGGATGAACACTGAAGCTTTCTTT
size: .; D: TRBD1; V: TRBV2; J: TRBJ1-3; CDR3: CASSVDRADTIYF; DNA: TGTGCCAGCAGTGTAGACAGGGCGGACACCATATATTTT
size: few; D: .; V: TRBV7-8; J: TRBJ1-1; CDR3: CASSSKRGGASLAFF; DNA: TGTGCCAGCAGCTCAAAGAGAGGGGGTGCGTCTTTAGCTTTCTTT
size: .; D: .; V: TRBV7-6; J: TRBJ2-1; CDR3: CASSPWVREQFF; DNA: TGTGCCAGCAGCCCCTGGGTCAGGGAGCAGTTCTTC
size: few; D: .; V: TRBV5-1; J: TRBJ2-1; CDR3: CASSLVEANEQFF; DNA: TGCGCCAGCAGCTTGGTTGAGGCCAATGAGCAGTTCTTC
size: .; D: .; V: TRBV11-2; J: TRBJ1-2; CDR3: CASSFFRGGGNYGYTF; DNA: TGTGCCAGCAGCTTCTTCCGTGGCGGGGGAAACTATGGCTACACCTTC
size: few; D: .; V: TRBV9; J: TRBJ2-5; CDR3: CASSVGGYGGRQETQYF; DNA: TGTGCCAGCAGCGTAGGCGGGTACGGGGGGCGCCAAGAGACCCAGTACTTC
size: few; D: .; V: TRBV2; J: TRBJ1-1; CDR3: CASSRDFRTEAFF; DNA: TGTGCCAGCAGTCGGGACTTTCGGACTGAAGCTTTCTTT
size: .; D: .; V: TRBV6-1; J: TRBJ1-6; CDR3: CASSEASSYNSPLHF; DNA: TGTGCCAGCAGTGAAGCGAGCTCCTATAATTCACCCCTCCACTTT
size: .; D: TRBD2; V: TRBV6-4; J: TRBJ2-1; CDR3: CASSGLAGGPYNEQFF; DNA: TGTGCCAGCAGTGGACTAGCGGGGGGGCCCTACAATGAGCAGTTCTTC
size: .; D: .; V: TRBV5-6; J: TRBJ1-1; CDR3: CASSLWGPLNTEAFF; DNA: TGTGCCAGCAGCTTGTGGGGGCCTTTGAACACTGAAGCTTTCTTT
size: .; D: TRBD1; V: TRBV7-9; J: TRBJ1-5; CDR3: CASSSDRVGNQPQHF; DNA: TGTGCCAGCAGCTCGGACAGGGTTGGCAATCAGCCCCAGCATTTT
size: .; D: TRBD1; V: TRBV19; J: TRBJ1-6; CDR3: CASSIYGTGNSPLHF; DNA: TGTGCCAGTAGTATTTACGGGACAGGGAATTCACCCCTCCACTTT
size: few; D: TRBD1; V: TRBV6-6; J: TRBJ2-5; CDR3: CASSSTPRTGRETQYF; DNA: TGTGCCAGCAGTTCCACACCGCGGACAGGGAGGGAGACCCAGTACTTC
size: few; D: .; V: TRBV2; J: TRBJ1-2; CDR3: CASSEYRGNYGYTF; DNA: TGTGCCAGCAGTGAATATAGGGGTAACTATGGCTACACCTTC
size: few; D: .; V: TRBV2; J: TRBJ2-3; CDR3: CASLKPGTDTQYF; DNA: TGTGCCAGCCTTAAGCCGGGCACAGATACGCAGTATTTT
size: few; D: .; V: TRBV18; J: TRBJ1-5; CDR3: CASSPTQISNQPQHF; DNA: TGTGCCAGCTCACCCACCCAGATTAGCAATCAGCCCCAGCATTTT
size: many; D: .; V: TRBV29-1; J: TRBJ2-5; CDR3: CSGSQYQETQYF; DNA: TGCAGCGGGTCCCAGTACCAAGAGACCCAGTACTTC
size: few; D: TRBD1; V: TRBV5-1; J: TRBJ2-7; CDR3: CASSLGQGPFDEQYF; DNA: TGCGCCAGCAGCTTAGGACAGGGCCCTTTCGACGAGCAGTACTTC
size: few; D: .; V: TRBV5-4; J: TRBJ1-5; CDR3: CASSLGGGFNQPQHF; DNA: TGTGCCAGCAGCTTGGGGGGGGGTTTCAATCAGCCCCAGCATTTT
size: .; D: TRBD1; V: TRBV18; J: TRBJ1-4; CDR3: CASSTTQGVYEKLFF; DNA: TGTGCCAGCTCAACCACCCAGGGGGTTTATGAAAAACTGTTTTTT
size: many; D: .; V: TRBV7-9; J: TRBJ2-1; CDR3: CASSLTQGALYNEQFF; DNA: TGTGCCAGCAGCCTGACACAAGGGGCCTTGTACAATGAGCAGTTCTTC
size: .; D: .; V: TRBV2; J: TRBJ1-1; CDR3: CASSERTGGMTEAFF; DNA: TGTGCCAGCAGTGAACGTACGGGGGGAATGACTGAAGCTTTCTTT
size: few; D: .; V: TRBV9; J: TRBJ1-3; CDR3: CASSFPGTPGNTIYF; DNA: TGTGCCAGCAGCTTTCCCGGGACACCTGGAAACACCATATATTTT
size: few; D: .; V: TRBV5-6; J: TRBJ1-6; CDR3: CASSLRVYNSPLHF; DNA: TGTGCCAGCAGCTTGCGAGTATATAATTCACCCCTCCACTTT
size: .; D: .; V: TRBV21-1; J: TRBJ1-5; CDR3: CALGVCLDQPQHF; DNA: TGTGCCTTAGGTGTATGCCTAGATCAGCCCCAGCATTTT
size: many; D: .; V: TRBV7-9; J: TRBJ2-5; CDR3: CASSPQETQYF; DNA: TGTGCCAGCAGCCCACAAGAGACCCAGTACTTC
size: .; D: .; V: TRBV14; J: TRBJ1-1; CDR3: CASSQELVTEAFF; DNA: TGTGCCAGCAGCCAAGAATTAGTTACTGAAGCTTTCTTT
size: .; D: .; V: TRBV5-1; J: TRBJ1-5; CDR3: CASSPAGNQPQHF; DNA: TGCGCCAGCAGCCCGGCGGGGAATCAGCCCCAGCATTTT
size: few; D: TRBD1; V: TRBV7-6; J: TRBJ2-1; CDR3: CASSQFTGAYNEQFF; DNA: TGTGCCAGCAGCCAATTTACAGGGGCGTACAATGAGCAGTTCTTC
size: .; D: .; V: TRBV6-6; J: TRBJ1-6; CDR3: CASSYEGRDSPLHF; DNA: TGTGCCAGCAGTTACGAAGGGAGGGATTCACCCCTCCACTTT
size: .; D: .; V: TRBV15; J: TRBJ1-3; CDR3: CATSRAWSGSWDTIYF; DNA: TGTGCCACCAGCCGAGCCTGGTCCGGGTCTTGGGACACCATATATTTT
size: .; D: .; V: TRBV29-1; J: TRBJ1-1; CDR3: CSVALKGPRIGLSTEAFF; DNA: TGCAGCGTTGCCCTTAAAGGCCCCAGGATTGGATTAAGCACTGAAGCTTTCTTT
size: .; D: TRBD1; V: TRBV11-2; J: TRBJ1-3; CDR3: CASSSWTGGDTIYF; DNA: TGTGCCAGCAGCTCGTGGACAGGAGGAGACACCATATATTTT
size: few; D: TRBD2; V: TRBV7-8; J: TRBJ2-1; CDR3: CASIPLAGQYNEQFF; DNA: TGTGCCAGCATTCCATTAGCGGGGCAGTACAATGAGCAGTTCTTC